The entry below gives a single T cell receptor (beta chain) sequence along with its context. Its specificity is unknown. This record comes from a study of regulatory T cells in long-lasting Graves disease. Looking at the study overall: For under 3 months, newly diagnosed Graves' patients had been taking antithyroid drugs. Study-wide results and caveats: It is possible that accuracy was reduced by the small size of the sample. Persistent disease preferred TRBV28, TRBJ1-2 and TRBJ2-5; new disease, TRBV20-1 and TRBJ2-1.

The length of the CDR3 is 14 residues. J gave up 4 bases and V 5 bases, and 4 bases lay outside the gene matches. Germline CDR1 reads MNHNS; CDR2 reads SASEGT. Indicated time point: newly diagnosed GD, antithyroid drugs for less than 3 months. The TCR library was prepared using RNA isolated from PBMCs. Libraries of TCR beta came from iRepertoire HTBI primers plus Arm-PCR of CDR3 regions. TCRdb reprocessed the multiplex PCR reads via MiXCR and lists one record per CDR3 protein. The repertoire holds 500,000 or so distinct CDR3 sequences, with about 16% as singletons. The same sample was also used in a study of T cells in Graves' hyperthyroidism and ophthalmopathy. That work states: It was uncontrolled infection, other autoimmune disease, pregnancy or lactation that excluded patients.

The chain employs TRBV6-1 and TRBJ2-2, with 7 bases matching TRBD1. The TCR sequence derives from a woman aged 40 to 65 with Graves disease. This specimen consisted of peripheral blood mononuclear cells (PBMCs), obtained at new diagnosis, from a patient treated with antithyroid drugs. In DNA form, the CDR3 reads TGTGCCAGCAGTCCGGGACAGATCACCGGGGAGCTGTTTTTT. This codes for CASSPGQITGELFF.